The 32 T cell receptor beta chains presented below share a single source sample, sequenced in a study of identical twins. Each CDR3 protein is one row after TCRdb ran MiXCR on the 5' RACE reads. The sample consists of 270,000 or so distinct CDR3 sequences, about 8% of them appearing once. These data were also reused for a study on yellow fever vaccine responses in identical twins.

The sample taken for sequencing was CD8+ T cells sorted from blood. These receptors were taken from a woman under 30 in good health.

In its sample, this clonotype was seen many times. V gene TRBV2 combines with J gene TRBJ2-7, with TRBD1 identical over 7 bases. CDR1 is SNHLY and CDR2 is FYNNEI in the germline V gene. V shed 11 bases, J shed 3 bases, and the junction held 7 bases outside the gene matches. The CDR3 spans 12 residues. Here the CDR3 DNA reads TGTGCCGGACGAGGGACAGTCTACGAGCAGTACTTC. Its translation: CAGRGTVYEQYF.

This clonotype turned up a few times. The chain recombines TRBV28 with TRBJ2-7; TRBD1 matches at 9 bases. Trimming at V came to 5 bases and at J to 4 bases, leaving 9 bases not matched to a gene. CDR3 length: 15 amino acids. Germline V gene data show CDR1 as MDHEN and CDR2 as SYDVKM. The CDR3 DNA is TGTGCCAGCAGTCTGGGCGGGACAGGGCAGTACGAGCAGTACTTC. Protein: CASSLGGTGQYEQYF.

This clonotype was counted many times. This chain joins TRBV27 and TRBJ1-2, with D perhaps matching TRBD1 (5 bases). V lost 5 bases and J lost 3, with 10 bases in between. Germline CDR1 reads MNHEY; CDR2 reads SMNVEV (reference sequence). The CDR3 runs 13 residues. The CDR3 spells CASSAREDYGYTF. In nucleotides, the CDR3 is TGTGCCAGCAGTGCCAGGGAAGACTATGGCTACACCTTC.

This clonotype has ten or more counts. Written as DNA, the CDR3 is TGTGCCAGCAGTTTTTACAATCAAGAGACCCAGTACTTC. Its translation is CASSFYNQETQYF. The rearrangement joins TRBV12-3 or TRBV12-4 to TRBJ2-5; D gene ambiguous. This CDR3 is 13 amino acids long. V lost 3 bases, J lost 2 bases, and 7 bases lay in between.

This clonotype was seen at least ten times. This chain links TRBV7-6 with TRBJ2-1, with TRBD2 identical over 11 bases. V lost 5 bases and J lost 0; bases outside the gene matches: 9. The CDR3 is made up of 18 amino acids. The germline CDR1 and CDR2 sequences are SGHVS and FNYEAQ. The CDR3 is CASSGPTSGTHSYNEQFF. In DNA form, the CDR3 reads TGTGCCAGCAGCGGCCCGACTAGCGGGACCCACTCCTACAATGAGCAGTTCTTC.

The J gene is TRBJ2-7, the V gene TRBV7-8, with D perhaps matching TRBD1 (5 bases). This CDR3 spans 16 amino acids. Germline lookup yields CDR1 SGHVS and CDR2 FQNEAQ. The V gene lost 3 bases and the J gene lost 7 bases, with 22 bases spanning the gap. The CDR3 DNA follows: TGTGCCAGCAGCTTTTTCCAGGGAATGGTTTCCGGGGAGCAGTACTTC. Its protein product is CASSFFQGMVSGEQYF.

V is TRBV6-1 and J is TRBJ2-2, with TRBD1 as a possible D gene (6 bases). The CDR3 totals 13 residues. CDR1 and CDR2 (germline): MNHNS, SASEGT. V was cut by 6 bases and J by 8 bases, with 13 bases left in between. The CDR3, as DNA: TGTGCCAGCAGGAAACAGGGAGTAGGGGAGCTGTTTTTT. Protein sequence: CASRKQGVGELFF.

The chain links TRBV12-3 or TRBV12-4 to TRBJ2-3, with 7 bases that match TRBD2. V trimming: 7 bases; J trimming: 8 bases; junction bases outside the gene matches: 6. The CDR3 runs 12 residues. CDR3 in amino acids: CASTYPGGTQYF. CDR3 DNA sequence: TGTGCCAGCACCTACCCGGGAGGTACGCAGTATTTT.

This clonotype was picked up a small number of times. The V and J genes are TRBV29-1 and TRBJ2-5; TRBD2 agrees at 7 bases. The CDR3 consists of 14 residues. The ends lost 3 bases at V and 1 base at J; junction bases unmatched: 5. Germline CDR1 and CDR2: SQVTM and ANQGSEA. This chain's CDR3 is CSVDRRGSQETQYF. CDR3 nucleotides: TGCAGCGTTGATAGACGCGGGAGCCAAGAGACCCAGTACTTC.

This clonotype was seen many times. The chain couples TRBV7-9 to TRBJ2-3; 9 bases align to TRBD2. Germline V gives CDR1 SEHNR, CDR2 FQNEAQ (reference sequence). This CDR3 comprises 14 residues. Losses at the gene ends were 5 bases for V and 6 bases for J; bases not matched to a gene: 6. This CDR3 is CASSHSGSPDTQYF. Written as DNA, the CDR3 is TGTGCCAGCAGCCATAGCGGGAGCCCGGATACGCAGTATTTT.

This clonotype has a handful of counts. This chain joins TRBV7-9 and TRBJ2-7; 8 bases are a match to TRBD2. Germline assignment: CDR1 SEHNR and CDR2 FQNEAQ (reference sequence). This CDR3 contains 14 residues. Losses at the gene ends were 3 bases for V and 8 bases for J; bases not matched to a gene: 9. This CDR3 reads CASSFGREVFKQYF. CDR3 DNA sequence: TGTGCCAGCAGCTTCGGGCGGGAGGTGTTCAAGCAGTACTTC.

This clonotype turned up a few times. J is TRBJ1-6 and V is TRBV5-6; tentatively, D is TRBD1 (5 bases). This CDR3 is 14 amino acids long. Between the trimmed V and J ends, which lost 2 bases and 9 bases, there was a span of 12 bases. Germline loops: CDR1 SGHDT, CDR2 YYEEEE. The CDR3 DNA is TGTGCCAGCAGCTTCGGGACCGAAGGTTCACCCCTCCACTTT. This encodes CASSFGTEGSPLHF.

This clonotype came up many times. The chain carries TRBV7-9 and TRBJ1-2, with unresolved D. The length of the CDR3 is 14 residues. Germline V gene data show CDR1 as SEHNR and CDR2 as FQNEAQ (reference sequence). The ends were cut back, 3 bases at V and 4 bases at J, with 12 bases in the middle. CDR3 in DNA: TGTGCCAGCAGCTTCCCAACTCGAAGCTATGGCTACACCTTC. Amino acids: CASSFPTRSYGYTF. Full variable domain (rest looked up from reference TRBV7-9 and TRBJ1-2): DTGVSQNPRHKITKRGQNVTFRCDPISEHNRLYWYRQTLGQGPEFLTYFQNEAQLEKSRLLSDRFSAERPKGSFSTLEIQRTEQGDSAMYLCASSFPTRSYGYTFGSGTRLTVV.

The chain couples TRBV25-1 to TRBJ2-5; TRBD1 matches 9 bases. This CDR3 has 16 amino acids. V shed 8 bases and J 4 bases; nucleotides not matched to a gene: 14. Germline loops: CDR1 MGHDK, CDR2 SYGVNS. The CDR3 spells CASADGTGPSIETQYF. The CDR3 bases are TGTGCCAGCGCTGACGGGACAGGGCCGAGTATAGAGACCCAGTACTTC.

This clonotype occurred a few times. At one end the junction does not follow the germline gene, possibly because of a read error. This CDR3 is CASSEDRAGNTIYF. The CDR3, as DNA: TGCGCCAGCAGCGAAGACAGGGCTGGAAACACCATATATTTT. The V and J genes are TRBV4-3 and TRBJ1-3, with 7 bases that match TRBD1. This CDR3 has 14 residues. Germline V lookup: CDR1 LGHNA, CDR2 YSLEER.

This clonotype was seen a few times. This chain joins TRBV6-2 or TRBV6-3 and TRBJ2-1; a possible D gene is TRBD1 (6 bases). The germline V gene has CDR1 MNHEY and CDR2 SVGEGT. The CDR3 sequence is 16 residues long. V was shortened by 6 bases and J by 0 bases, with 15 bases between the two germline ends. The CDR3 DNA follows: TGTGCCAGCAGCATCATGACAGGTTACTCCTACAATGAGCAGTTCTTC. Translation gives CASSIMTGYSYNEQFF.

Ten or more counts support this clonotype. The V and J genes are TRBV29-1 and TRBJ2-7; D is perhaps TRBD1 (7 bases). V lost 3 bases and J 0 bases, leaving 9 bases between the germline ends. Germline CDR1 and CDR2: SQVTM and ANQGSEA. This CDR3 region has 13 residues. The CDR3 region is CSVERDSSYEQYF. The CDR3 coding sequence is TGCAGCGTTGAGCGGGACAGCTCCTACGAGCAGTACTTC.

This clonotype appeared a few times. The V call is TRBV9, the J call TRBJ2-1, with 9 bases fitting TRBD2. The CDR3 consists of 15 residues. Germline V gives CDR1 SGDLS, CDR2 YYNGEE. Trimming at V came to 0 bases and at J to 6 bases, leaving 4 bases not matched to a gene. CDR3 sequence: CASSVGAGGLNEQFF. The DNA for the CDR3 is TGTGCCAGCAGCGTAGGGGCGGGAGGGCTCAATGAGCAGTTCTTC.

This chain uses TRBV5-1 with TRBJ2-3; 8 bases align to TRBD2. The CDR3 covers 18 residues. The J segment lost 0 bases and the V segment lost 2 bases, leaving 11 bases of the junction unmatched. Germline CDR1 reads SGHRS; CDR2 reads YFSETQ. CDR3 coding DNA: TGCGCCAGCAGCTTTTCGGGACTAGAAAGTCTTAGCACAGATACGCAGTATTTT. Translating gives CASSFSGLESLSTDTQYF.

This clonotype was counted between two and nine times. The rearrangement joins TRBV19 to TRBJ2-1; no clear D. The ends were cut back, 1 base at V and 1 base at J, with 8 bases in the middle. Germline CDR1 is LNHDA and CDR2 is SQIVND (reference sequence). This CDR3 is built from 15 residues. CDR3 sequence: CASSIVGTSYNEQFF. CDR3 coding DNA: TGTGCCAGTAGTATAGTGGGAACATCCTACAATGAGCAGTTCTTC.

V is TRBV27 and J is TRBJ2-3; 9 positions match TRBD2. Germline lookup yields CDR1 MNHEY and CDR2 SMNVEV (reference sequence). The CDR3 sequence is 17 residues long. Germline trimming cut 0 bases from V and 2 bases from J; bases unmatched to any gene: 6. The CDR3 DNA sequence: TGTGCCAGCAGTTTATCGGTCGGGACTAGCTCCACAGATACGCAGTATTTT. Translating gives CASSLSVGTSSTDTQYF.

This clonotype was seen only a few times. The V and J genes are TRBV3-1 and TRBJ1-1; weak D call: TRBD1 (5 bases). This CDR3 has 15 amino acids. Deletions cut 4 bases from V and 4 bases from J, with 16 bases between. Germline V gene lookup returns CDR1 LGHDT and CDR2 YNNKEL (reference sequence). The CDR3 DNA reads TGTGCCAGCAGCCCCGGACACGCACGGAGCACTGAAGCTTTCTTT. It encodes CASSPGHARSTEAFF. The complete variable domain, with remaining parts taken from reference TRBV3-1 and TRBJ1-1, reads DTAVSQTPKYLVTQMGNDKSIKCEQNLGHDTMYWYKQDSKKFLKIMFSYNNKELIINETVPNRFSPKSPDKAHLNLHINSLELGDSAVYFCASSPGHARSTEAFFGQGTRLTVV.

The chain is built from TRBV7-3 and TRBJ2-5; D is unresolved. Trimming pared 5 bases from V and 4 bases from J, leaving 20 bases between. Per germline, CDR1 SGHTA and CDR2 FQGTGA. The CDR3 extends over 16 amino acids. CDR3 sequence reads: CASSLDSLRWLETQYF. CDR3 DNA sequence: TGTGCCAGCAGCCTCGACTCTCTCCGCTGGTTAGAGACCCAGTACTTC. Drawing the rest from reference TRBV7-3 and TRBJ2-5, the complete variable domain is GAGVSQTPSNKVTEKGKYVELRCDPISGHTALYWYRQSLGQGPEFLIYFQGTGAADDSGLPNDRFFAVRPEGSVSTLKIQRTERGDSAVYLCASSLDSLRWLETQYFGPGTRLLVL.

This clonotype was seen a few times. The gene calls are TRBV28 and TRBJ2-1; 12 bases agree with TRBD2. Germline lookup yields CDR1 MDHEN and CDR2 SYDVKM. Trimming took 8 bases from V and 6 from J; bases not matched to a gene: 8. There are 15 residues in the CDR3. CDR3 in DNA: TGTGCCAGCCCTCTAGCGGGGGGGCCGGGCAATGAGCAGTTCTTC. Translation gives CASPLAGGPGNEQFF.

The V gene is TRBV29-1, the J gene TRBJ2-7, with TRBD1 identical over 9 bases. Germline V CDR1 and CDR2: SQVTM, ANQGSEA. J was trimmed by 2 bases and V by 6 bases; bases with no gene match: 8. This CDR3 region has 14 residues. The CDR3 loop is CSVDGTGLPYEQYF. CDR3 coding DNA: TGCAGCGTCGATGGGACAGGGCTTCCCTACGAGCAGTACTTC.

This clonotype occurred many times. This chain links TRBV24-1 with TRBJ2-5; possibly TRBD1 or TRBD2 for D (7 bases each). The CDR3 is 18 amino acids. Germline V gene sequence: CDR1 KGHDR, CDR2 SFDVKD. V was shortened by 4 bases and J by 5 bases, with 25 bases between the two germline ends. The CDR3 sequence: CATSDRGQPSGIEETQYF. CDR3 bases: TGTGCCACCAGTGACCGGGGACAGCCGAGCGGGATAGAGGAGACCCAGTACTTC.

V gene TRBV6-2 or TRBV6-3 combines with J gene TRBJ2-2; D uncertain. The CDR3 consists of 14 residues. The V end lost 8 bases, the J end lost 5 bases, and 15 bases lay between the germline ends. Germline CDR1 reads MNHEY; CDR2 reads SVGEGT. In nucleotides, the CDR3 is TGTGCCAGCTGCCTCTCTGGGGAAACCGGGGAGCTGTTTTTT. As protein: CASCLSGETGELFF.

Only a few counts were recorded for this clonotype. The rearrangement uses TRBV11-3 and TRBJ2-1, with D tentatively TRBD2 (5 bases). Trimming removed 5 bases at V and 5 bases at J, with 10 bases between. The CDR3 is made up of 13 amino acids. Germline loops: CDR1 SGHNT, CDR2 YENEEA. This CDR3 reads CASSPGLDNEQFF. The CDR3 DNA reads as TGTGCCAGCAGCCCCGGACTTGACAATGAGCAGTTCTTC.

The V gene is TRBV28, the J gene TRBJ1-1; 11 bases line up with TRBD1. The CDR3 is 17 residues long. Per germline, CDR1 MDHEN and CDR2 SYDVKM. Trimming at V came to 4 bases and at J to 3 bases, leaving 10 bases not matched to a gene. This CDR3 reads CASSSRTGGRLDTEAFF. CDR3 DNA: TGTGCCAGCAGTTCCCGGACAGGGGGCAGGTTGGACACTGAAGCTTTCTTT. The full variable domain, completed using reference TRBV28 and TRBJ1-1, is DVKVTQSSRYLVKRTGEKVFLECVQDMDHENMFWYRQDPGLGLRLIYFSYDVKMKEKGDIPEGYSVSREKKERFSLILESASTNQTSMYLCASSSRTGGRLDTEAFFGQGTRLTVV.

This clonotype occurred many times. The V call is TRBV7-9, the J call TRBJ2-7; TRBD1 matches at 8 bases. V gave up 5 bases and J gave up 0 bases; unmatched junction bases: 6. This CDR3 region has 15 residues. Germline V gene sequence: CDR1 SEHNR, CDR2 FQNEAQ (reference sequence). CDR3 residues: CASSEYRGYSYEQYF. The CDR3 DNA sequence: TGTGCCAGCAGCGAGTACAGGGGGTACTCCTACGAGCAGTACTTC.

This clonotype was observed a few times. The chain recombines TRBV20-1 with TRBJ2-2, with 9 bases matching TRBD1. V gave up 3 bases and J gave up 7 bases; unmatched junction bases: 9. Germline V gives CDR1 DFQATT, CDR2 SNEGSKA (reference sequence). CDR3 size: 15 residues. The CDR3 loop is CSASTGTGWVGELFF. CDR3 DNA: TGCAGTGCTAGTACCGGGACAGGGTGGGTCGGGGAGCTGTTTTTT.

This clonotype has only a few counts. The J gene is TRBJ2-6, the V gene TRBV28; maybe TRBD1 (5 bases). V lost 10 bases and J lost 0, with 16 bases in between. Germline V gene data show CDR1 as MDHEN and CDR2 as SYDVKM. The CDR3 covers 16 residues. Here the CDR3 DNA reads TGTGCCACCAATCTGGGGCCAATCTCTGGGGCCAACGTCCTGACTTTC. Amino acids: CATNLGPISGANVLTF. Combining the CDR3 with reference TRBV28 and TRBJ2-6 gives the whole variable domain DVKVTQSSRYLVKRTGEKVFLECVQDMDHENMFWYRQDPGLGLRLIYFSYDVKMKEKGDIPEGYSVSREKKERFSLILESASTNQTSMYLCATNLGPISGANVLTFGAGSRLTVL.